This T cell receptor beta chain was sequenced for a study of blood T cell repertoires in COVID-19. Turning to the study itself: Collection of acute and convalescent COVID-19 samples took place in the United States, Italy and Spain. The analysed material was cDNA or gDNA that came from T cells, B-cell-depleted T cells, or PBMCs.

Individuals aged 18 to 89 years were recruited from around 22 US areas. The CDR3 spans 14 residues. In germline, CDR1 is SQVTM, CDR2 ANQGSEA. Trimming cost V 6 bases and J 4 bases, with 15 bases left between them. Assay used: immunoSEQ multiplex PCR; TCRdb lists only in-frame clones, some missing. The profile shows 140,000 to 150,000 clones, roughly 87% of them singletons. V and J are TRBV29-1 and TRBJ1-4, with D maybe TRBD1 (5 bases). The sequencing sample was made of PBMCs or T cells enriched from blood (not recorded which). The source is a woman between 40 and 55 years old who had been exposed to COVID-19. The DNA of the CDR3 is TGCAGCGTCGCTGATTGGGGCATTAATGAAAAACTGTTTTTT. It translates to CSVADWGINEKLFF.